This TCR beta chain was sequenced for a study of blood T cells in healthy people across ages. Whole-study context: Template switching recovered approximately one barcoded beta molecule for every two T cells. Study outcomes and limitations: Whereas aged donors had fewer naive CD4+ cells, long-lived donors had more of them and higher diversity.

The CDR3 is 13 residues long. The V end was cut by 6 bases, the J end by 4 bases, with 13 bases between. Per germline, CDR1 DFQATT and CDR2 SNEGSKA (reference sequence). It was ten milliliters of peripheral blood that were drawn from each donor. Concerning this clonotype itself: Its antigen is undetermined.

Then a second PCR, running about 7 to 11 cycles, was carried out with a sample-barcoded 5' primer and a J-beta primer mix. A tag from a template-switch adaptor with 12 random nucleotides marked each cDNA molecule. TCRdb used MiXCR to reprocess the 5' RACE reads, holding one entry per CDR3 protein. The sample shows 1.5 million to 2 million distinct CDR3 sequences, about 31% of them seen only once. The V and J genes are TRBV20-1 and TRBJ2-1, with D uncertain. This receptor was obtained from a woman aged 25-40 years in good health. The sequenced sample consisted of blood. DNA of the CDR3: TGCAGTGCCGGACGGGCCTATTACAATGAGCAGTTCTTC. This translates into CSAGRAYYNEQFF.